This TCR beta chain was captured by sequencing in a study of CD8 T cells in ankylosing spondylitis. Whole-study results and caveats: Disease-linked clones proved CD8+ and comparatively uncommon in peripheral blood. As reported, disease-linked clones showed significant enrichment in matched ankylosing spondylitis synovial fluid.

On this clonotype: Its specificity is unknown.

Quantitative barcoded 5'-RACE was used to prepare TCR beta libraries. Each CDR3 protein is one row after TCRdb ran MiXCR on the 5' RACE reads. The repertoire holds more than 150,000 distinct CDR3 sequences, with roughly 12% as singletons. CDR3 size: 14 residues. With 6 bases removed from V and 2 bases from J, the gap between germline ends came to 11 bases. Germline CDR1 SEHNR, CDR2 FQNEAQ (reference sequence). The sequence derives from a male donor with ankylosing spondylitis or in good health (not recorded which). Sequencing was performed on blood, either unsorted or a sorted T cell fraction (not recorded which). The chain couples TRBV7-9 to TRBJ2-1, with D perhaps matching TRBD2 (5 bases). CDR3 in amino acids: CASSSDFAYNEQFF. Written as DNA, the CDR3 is TGTGCCAGCAGTTCGGACTTTGCCTACAATGAGCAGTTCTTC.